The present entry profiles one T cell receptor (beta chain) with its context. Patients from Seattle were sampled longitudinally, starting during active infection. In the source study's methods: Estimation of nucleated cell counts was performed using reference gene primer amplification. The repertoire was sequenced with immunoSEQ multiplex PCR; TCRdb's copy has only in-frame clones and lacks some. For V, J and clone size, that table is used; D and trimming come from the DNA. There are around 100,000 clones in the sample; roughly 92% occur only once, and 1.5% to 2.5% lies in the top ten. These data are taken from a study of blood T cell repertoires in COVID-19. As for the study in general: The origin of the acute and convalescent COVID-19 samples was the United States, Italy and Spain. Nucleic acid was either cDNA or gDNA, and it came from T cells, B-cell-depleted T cells, or PBMCs.

V gave up 6 bases and J gave up 8 bases; unmatched junction bases: 4. CDR1 and CDR2 from the germline V gene are MRHNA and SNTAGT. The CDR3 totals 13 residues. The sequenced sample was peripheral blood. The sequence derives from a woman in her fifties or sixties with COVID-19, enrolled during active disease. The chain recombines TRBV6-4 with TRBJ1-6, with 7 bases that match TRBD1. The chain's CDR3 is CASSRDSHSPLHF. CDR3 in DNA: TGTGCCAGCAGCCGGGACAGTCATTCACCCCTCCACTTT.